The clone carrying this TCR beta chain is medium-sized (0.01 to 0.1%). The data were obtained in a study of early T cells in non-severe SARS-CoV-2 infection. Study-level background: Sequencing of unsorted whole blood was done on bulk RNA, leaving chains unpaired.

Germline CDR1 reads SGHVS; CDR2 reads FQNEAQ. The CDR3 sequence is 14 residues long. Trimming stripped 5 bases from V and 2 bases from J, with 12 bases between. In the library, individual cDNA molecules carried attached unique molecular identifiers. TCRdb reanalysed the 5' RACE reads using MiXCR and keeps one entry per CDR3 protein. In the table there are under 70,000 distinct CDR3 sequences, around 8.3% of which are singletons. The chain joins TRBV7-8 to TRBJ1-1; possibly TRBD1 for D (6 bases). The TCR sequence derives from an adult who was a healthcare worker with PCR-confirmed SARS-CoV-2 infection or an uninfected control (not recorded which). Sample: whole blood, taken at baseline. The CDR3 region has the DNA TGTGCCAGCAGCGCGGGACAAGTAAACACTGAAGCTTTCTTT. Residues: CASSAGQVNTEAFF.